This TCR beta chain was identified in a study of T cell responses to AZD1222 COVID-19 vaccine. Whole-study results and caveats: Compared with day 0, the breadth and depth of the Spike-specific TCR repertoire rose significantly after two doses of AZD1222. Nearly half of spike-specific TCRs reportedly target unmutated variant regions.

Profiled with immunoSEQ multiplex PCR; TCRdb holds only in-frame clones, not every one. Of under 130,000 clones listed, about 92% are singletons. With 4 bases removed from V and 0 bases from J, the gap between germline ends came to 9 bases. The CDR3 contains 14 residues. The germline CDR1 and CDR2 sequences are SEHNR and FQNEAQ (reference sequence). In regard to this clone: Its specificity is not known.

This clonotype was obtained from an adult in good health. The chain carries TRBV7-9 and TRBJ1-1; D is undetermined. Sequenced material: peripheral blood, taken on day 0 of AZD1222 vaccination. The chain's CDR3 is CASSSQRLNTEAFF. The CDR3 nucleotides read TGTGCCAGCAGCTCACAGCGGTTGAACACTGAAGCTTTCTTT.